A single sample gave rise to the 27 T cell receptor beta chains below, sequenced in a study of cytomegalovirus exposure and HLA in healthy donors. The primer mix had 60 Vbeta and 13 Jbeta primers. Some clones are missing from TCRdb's copy, which holds only in-frame ones; the method was immunoSEQ multiplex PCR. The sample has around 50,000 clones; 65% to 80% are singletons. Sequencing was done on a sample of PBMCs. The receptors derive from a man younger than 40 in good health and CMV-seronegative.

This clone has more than one count but fewer than ten. V gene TRBV11-3 combines with J gene TRBJ1-1; D not certain. The germline V and J ends were trimmed by 4 bases and 6 bases, with 12 bases remaining between them. Germline CDR1 reads SGHNT; CDR2 reads YENEEA. This CDR3 has 13 amino acids. The CDR3 protein is CASSSPRVAEAFF. In DNA form, the CDR3 reads TGTGCCAGCAGCTCTCCGCGGGTCGCTGAAGCTTTCTTT. Based on the CDR3 plus reference TRBV11-3 and TRBJ1-1, the full variable domain is EAGVVQSPRYKIIEKKQPVAFWCNPISGHNTLYWYLQNLGQGPELLIRYENEEAVDDSQLPKDRFSAERLKGVDSTLKIQPAELGDSAVYLCASSSPRVAEAFFGQGTRLTVV.

The rearrangement uses TRBV9 and TRBJ2-2; perhaps TRBD1 as D (5 bases). The germline V gene has CDR1 SGDLS and CDR2 YYNGEE. The CDR3 is 17 residues long. V lost 3 bases and J 7 bases, leaving 22 bases between the germline ends. CDR3 sequence reads: CASSEPPKGLHSGELFF. The CDR3 nucleotides read TGTGCCAGCAGCGAACCCCCCAAGGGGCTTCATAGCGGGGAGCTGTTTTTT.

This clone was seen only once. An end of the junction differs from the germline gene, which may be a read error. The rearrangement uses TRBV30 and TRBJ1-2; perhaps TRBD1 as D (5 bases). CDR1 and CDR2 from the germline V gene are GTSNPN and SVGIG (reference sequence). This CDR3 contains 13 residues. The CDR3 DNA reads as TGTGCCTGGAGTTCATGGGTCAGGGAAAAGCCTTCCTTC. Translated, it gives CAWSSWVREKPSF.

This clone was observed a few times. V gene TRBV28 combines with J gene TRBJ2-7, with D possibly matching TRBD1 (6 bases). The V and J ends lost 7 bases and 4 bases respectively, with 20 bases between them. This CDR3 region has 15 residues. CDR1 MDHEN and CDR2 SYDVKM come from the germline V gene. This CDR3 reads CASTTGQINGYEQYF. As DNA, the CDR3 is TGTGCCAGCACCACAGGGCAGATTAATGGGTACGAGCAGTACTTC.

The rearrangement links TRBV19 to TRBJ2-7; TRBD2 matches at 7 bases. Trimming cost V 5 bases and J 0 bases; bases outside gene matches: 4. Germline V CDR1 and CDR2: LNHDA, SQIVND (reference sequence). The length of the CDR3 is 14 residues. For the CDR3, the DNA is TGTGCCAGTAGTGCAACGGGAGGCTCCTACGAGCAGTACTTC. This codes for CASSATGGSYEQYF.

The chain has TRBV6-5 and TRBJ1-4; maybe TRBD1 (5 bases). Germline values: CDR1 MNHEY, CDR2 SVGAGI. V shed 10 bases and J shed 8 bases, with 11 bases lying between them. This CDR3 comprises 11 residues. In DNA form, the CDR3 reads TGTGCCACAAGGGCAGGGGAAAAACTGTTTTTT. It codes for CATRAGEKLFF.

The genes are TRBV5-4 and TRBJ2-7, with 11 bases lining up with TRBD2. Germline CDR1 reads SGHNT; CDR2 reads YYREEE (reference sequence). With V trimmed by 2 bases and J by 1 base, 17 bases remained unmatched. The CDR3 is 20 amino acids. CDR3 in amino acids: CASSFGQPSSGRPVSYEQYF. The CDR3 nucleotides are TGTGCCAGCAGCTTTGGGCAGCCTTCTAGCGGGAGGCCAGTTTCCTACGAGCAGTACTTC.

The chain carries TRBV30 and TRBJ1-1, with D perhaps TRBD1 (5 bases). CDR3 length: 14 amino acids. V was shortened by 0 bases and J by 1 base, with 9 bases between the two germline ends. Germline assignment: CDR1 GTSNPN and CDR2 SVGIG (reference sequence). The CDR3 bases are TGTGCCTGGAGTGTCGCAGGGTCGAACACTGAAGCTTTCTTT. It yields the protein CAWSVAGSNTEAFF. The variable domain in full, with the rest retrieved from reference TRBV30 and TRBJ1-1, is SQTIHQWPATLVQPVGSPLSLECTVEGTSNPNLYWYRQAAGRGLQLLFYSVGIGQISSEVPQNLSASRPQDRQFILSSKKLLLSDSGFYLCAWSVAGSNTEAFFGQGTRLTVV.

J is TRBJ1-1 and V is TRBV9; a possible D gene is TRBD1 (5 bases). V was cut by 4 bases and J by 3 bases, with 16 bases left in between. The CDR3 length is 15 residues. The germline CDR1 and CDR2 sequences are SGDLS and YYNGEE. The CDR3, as DNA: TGTGCCAGCAGCCCTCAAGGGGAGGGGTACACTGAAGCTTTCTTT. Protein: CASSPQGEGYTEAFF.

This chain joins TRBV6-1 and TRBJ2-1, with D tentatively TRBD2 (7 bases). The CDR3 is 12 amino acids. From germline, CDR1 is MNHNS and CDR2 SASEGT. V lost 4 bases to trimming and J lost 12 bases, with 13 bases between them. CDR3 amino acids: CASSGGGLAQFF. The CDR3, as DNA: TGTGCCAGCAGTGGGGGGGGGCTGGCGCAGTTCTTC.

The chain is built from TRBV25-1 and TRBJ2-7; D not certain. In germline, CDR1 is MGHDK, CDR2 SYGVNS. The V end lost 4 bases, the J end lost 6 bases, and 13 bases lay between the germline ends. CDR3 length equals 13 residues. The CDR3 loop reads CASSGLGSREQYF. The DNA for the CDR3 is TGTGCCAGCAGTGGGCTCGGGTCCCGCGAGCAGTACTTC.

V is TRBV27 and J is TRBJ2-7; D may be TRBD2 (5 bases). The ends were cut back, 2 bases at V and 2 bases at J, with 19 bases in the middle. The CDR3 covers 17 residues. Germline V gene data show CDR1 as MNHEY and CDR2 as SMNVEV (reference sequence). Here the CDR3 DNA reads TGTGCCAGCAGTTTAAGAGCCCCCGGGATGGAAACCTACGAGCAGTACTTC. This codes for CASSLRAPGMETYEQYF.

This clone was seen only a few times. The V gene is TRBV30, the J gene TRBJ2-6; 7 bases are shared with TRBD1. The CDR3 length is 15 residues. The junction had 4 bases not matched to a gene; V was cut back by 2 bases and J by 3 bases. Per the germline V gene, CDR1 is GTSNPN and CDR2 is SVGIG (reference sequence). Here the CDR3 reads CAWSRDSFGANVLTF. The DNA for the CDR3 is TGTGCCTGGAGTAGGGACAGTTTTGGGGCCAACGTCCTGACTTTC.

The chain carries TRBV6-6 and TRBJ1-2; perhaps TRBD1 as D (6 bases). Looked up from germline, CDR1 is MNHNY and CDR2 is SVGAGI (reference sequence). V gave up 4 bases and J gave up 8 bases, with 8 bases separating them. This CDR3 is built from 11 residues. The CDR3 nucleotides read TGTGCCAGCAGTTCTGGACAGGGCTACACCTTC. Amino acids: CASSSGQGYTF.

In the case of this clone: This specimen includes other DNA sequences encoding the same CDR3. This chain links TRBV29-1 with TRBJ2-7, with D perhaps matching TRBD2 (5 bases). The germline V and J ends were trimmed by 4 bases and 5 bases, with 18 bases remaining between them. The CDR3 sequence is 14 residues long. Germline assignment: CDR1 SQVTM and CDR2 ANQGSEA. The CDR3 bases are TGCAGCGTTGTGCACGGTACTAGAGGCGACGAGCAGTACTTC. Residues: CSVVHGTRGDEQYF.

The chain carries TRBV5-1 and TRBJ2-7, with D possibly TRBD1 on 6 matching bases. The V and J ends lost 1 base and 7 bases respectively, with 12 bases between them. Germline V lookup: CDR1 SGHRS, CDR2 YFSETQ. The length of the CDR3 is 13 residues. The CDR3 region has the DNA TGCGCCAGCAGCTTGACAGGGACGAGGGAGCAGTACTTC. This encodes CASSLTGTREQYF.

Notes on this clone: Other DNA sequences from this sample encode an identical CDR3 as well. The gene calls are TRBV2 and TRBJ2-2; no clear D. This CDR3 is 13 amino acids long. The germline V gene encodes CDR1 SNHLY and CDR2 FYNNEI. The V end was cut by 5 bases, the J end by 2 bases, with 6 bases between. CDR3 sequence (DNA): TGTGCCAGCAGTCTAGAAAACACCGGGGAGCTGTTTTTT. It translates to CASSLENTGELFF.

This chain joins TRBV5-4 and TRBJ2-3, with 8 bases matching TRBD1. From germline, CDR1 is SGHNT and CDR2 YYREEE (reference sequence). Trimming removed 6 bases from V and 0 bases from J; junction bases left unmatched: 6. The CDR3 length is 15 residues. CDR3 amino acids: CASTRTGTSTDTQYF. The CDR3 DNA sequence: TGTGCCAGCACCCGGACAGGGACTAGCACAGATACGCAGTATTTT.

This rearrangement joins TRBV5-3 to TRBJ2-7; 8 bases agree with TRBD1. TRBV5-3 is noted as an ORF with a role that remains uncertain. J was trimmed by 3 bases and V by 5 bases; bases with no gene match: 22. There are 19 residues in the CDR3. The DNA for the CDR3 is TGTGCCAGAAGGACCGGGACAGGCCGTACCGAAGCTTTGGACTACGAGCAGTACTTC. Translating it yields CARRTGTGRTEALDYEQYF.

The chain carries TRBV7-9 and TRBJ2-7; D is uncertain. The CDR3 spans 14 residues. The V end lost 1 base, the J end lost 6 bases, and 13 bases lay between the germline ends. Germline loops: CDR1 SEHNR, CDR2 FQNEAQ (reference sequence). CDR3 loop: CASSLVGIPCEQYF. For the CDR3, the DNA is TGTGCCAGCAGCTTAGTGGGCATCCCCTGCGAGCAGTACTTC.

The chain combines TRBV2 with TRBJ1-5, with 9 bases identical to TRBD1. Trimming removed 7 bases from V and 7 bases from J; junction bases left unmatched: 8. The CDR3 consists of 14 residues. CDR1 and CDR2 (germline): SNHLY, FYNNEI. CDR3 protein: CASKEQGAGQPQHF. In DNA, the CDR3 is TGTGCCAGCAAGGAACAGGGGGCAGGGCAGCCCCAGCATTTT.

V is TRBV5-1 and J is TRBJ1-5; D perhaps matches TRBD1 (6 bases). This CDR3 is built from 17 residues. In germline, CDR1 is SGHRS, CDR2 YFSETQ. The V and J ends lost 4 bases and 2 bases respectively, with 19 bases between them. CDR3 in DNA: TGCGCCAGCAGCCCGCGAGGGTGGACAGTAGGCAATCAGCCCCAGCATTTT. Translated, it gives CASSPRGWTVGNQPQHF.

CDR3 nucleotide sequence: TGTGCCAGTAGTAGAACCGGGACAGTACAAGAGACCCAGTACTTC. Amino acids: CASSRTGTVQETQYF. This rearrangement joins TRBV19 to TRBJ2-5; TRBD1 aligns across 7 bases. The CDR3 extends over 15 amino acids. Looked up from germline, CDR1 is LNHDA and CDR2 is SQIVND (reference sequence). J was trimmed by 2 bases and V by 4 bases; bases with no gene match: 7.

The chain joins TRBV5-4 to TRBJ2-1; 11 nucleotides agree with TRBD2. Germline assignment: CDR1 SGHNT and CDR2 YYREEE (reference sequence). V trimming: 7 bases; J trimming: 4 bases; junction bases outside the gene matches: 4. The CDR3 runs to 14 residues. CDR3 coding DNA: TGTGCCAGCCTAGCGGGAGGTGCATACAATGAGCAGTTCTTC. It translates to CASLAGGAYNEQFF. The variable domain in full, with the rest retrieved from reference TRBV5-4 and TRBJ2-1, is ETGVTQSPTHLIKTRGQQVTLRCSSQSGHNTVSWYQQALGQGPQFIFQYYREEENGRGNFPPRFSGLQFPNYSSELNVNALELDDSALYLCASLAGGAYNEQFFGPGTRLTVL.

This clone was observed a few times. The V gene is TRBV7-9, the J gene TRBJ1-5; D is undetermined. Germline V CDR1 and CDR2: SEHNR, FQNEAQ (reference sequence). V was pared by 1 base and J by 5 bases, with 12 bases between. The CDR3 is made up of 15 amino acids. The CDR3 region has the DNA TGTGCCAGCAGCTTAGACGGTCGGGGAGATCAGCCCCAGCATTTT. Amino acid sequence: CASSLDGRGDQPQHF.

The chain recombines TRBV4-1 with TRBJ2-7; TRBD2 matches at 13 bases. The ends lost 4 bases at V and 5 bases at J; junction bases unmatched: 14. This CDR3 spans 18 amino acids. Germline V gene sequence: CDR1 MGHRA, CDR2 YSYEKL. The CDR3 DNA sequence: TGCGCCAGCAGCCCGCAGGAACTAGCGGGAGGGCCTCGGAACGAGCAGTACTTC. This translates into CASSPQELAGGPRNEQYF.

This sequence joins TRBV18 and TRBJ1-2, with D perhaps matching TRBD1 (5 bases). Germline V gives CDR1 KGHSH, CDR2 LQKENI. V gave up 3 bases and J gave up 6 bases, with 14 bases separating them. The CDR3 runs to 14 residues. The CDR3 region has the DNA TGTGCCAGCTCACCCAGTGAGCGGGGCCATGGCTACACCTTC. Translated: CASSPSERGHGYTF.